These 28 T cell receptor beta chains share one sample of origin, sequenced in a study of tissue T cells after allogeneic stem cell transplantation. Stated time point: mouse harvest day 14 after allogeneic transplant. The graft held 10^6 splenic CD5+ T cells and 10^7 T-cell-depleted bone marrow cells. Only in-frame clones appear in the TCRdb table, and some are missing; sequencing was by immunoSEQ multiplex PCR. The data contain approximately 3,000 clones, roughly 44% of them seen just once; the ten biggest clones take up 20% to 25%. Sequencing used gut tissue. Receptor source: a female BALB/c mouse given C57BL/6 T cells with graft-versus-host disease after an allogeneic hematopoietic cell transplant.

This clone was observed a handful of times. Gene names are mouse gene names. The CDR3 end is not reached by the read, which stops 1 residue before it; the germline J gene fills it in. The chain couples TRBV16 to TRBJ2-4, with D unclear. V gave up 4 bases and J gave up 0 bases, with 8 bases separating them. This CDR3 comprises 14 residues. Germline CDR1 is SGHSA and CDR2 is FRNQAP. The sequenced CDR3 bases are TGTGCAAGCAGCTCCTCAAGTAGTCAAAACACCTTGTAC. This codes for CASSSSSSQNTLY. The whole CDR3 region reads CASSSSSSQNTLYF.

For this clone: Mouse germline and gene names are used. Read data end 1 residue before the CDR3 end; the end is taken from the germline J gene. The chain joins TRBV12-1 to TRBJ1-5, with D maybe TRBD1 (6 bases). This CDR3 has 13 residues. The V end lost 5 bases, the J end lost 0 bases, and 7 bases lay between the germline ends. CDR1 and CDR2 from the germline V gene are SGHSN and HYEKVE. The covered CDR3 bases are TGTGCCAGCTGGGGACATAACAACCAGGCTCCGCTT. Translated: CASWGHNNQAPL. The whole CDR3 protein reads CASWGHNNQAPLF.

As regards this clone: Any gene name here is a mouse gene name. The CDR3 extends 1 residue past the end of the read, so its final part is completed from the germline J gene. J is TRBJ1-3 and V is TRBV12-1; 12 bases agree with TRBD1. Trimming at V came to 3 bases and at J to 1 base, leaving 3 bases not matched to a gene. Germline CDR1 is SGHSN and CDR2 is HYEKVE. The CDR3 is 16 residues long. CDR3 DNA, as far as it was read: TGTGCCAGCTCTATAGGGACAGGGGGCTCTGGAAATACGCTCTAT. Translating gives CASSIGTGGSGNTLY. The whole CDR3 protein reads CASSIGTGGSGNTLYF.

For this clone: The genes are named according to mouse. The read halts 1 residue ahead of the CDR3 end, with the missing end drawn from the germline J gene. The chain has TRBV5 and TRBJ2-3; D may be TRBD1 (6 bases). The germline CDR1 and CDR2 sequences are LGHNA and YNLKQL (reference sequence). With 0 bases removed from V and 2 bases from J, the gap between germline ends came to 9 bases. This CDR3 region has 15 residues. Here the CDR3 reads CASSQDRGDAETLYF. Incomplete CDR3 DNA: TGTGCCAGCAGCCAAGACAGGGGTGATGCAGAAACGCTGTAT.

Worth noting for this clone: Germline and genes: mouse. The read terminates 1 residue before the CDR3 end, so the remaining end is supplied by the germline J gene. The chain joins TRBV17 to TRBJ2-3; no firm D call. CDR3 length: 13 residues. The V end lost 5 bases, the J end lost 3 bases, and 9 bases lay between the germline ends. The V gene's germline CDR1 is MNHDT and CDR2 YYDKIL. The DNA read from the CDR3 is TGTGCTAGCAGTGGAGGGCCGGCAGAAACGCTGTAT. Amino acids: CASSGGPAETLY. The CDR3 reads in full as CASSGGPAETLYF. Complete variable domain (other parts from reference TRBV17 and TRBJ2-3): DTTVKQNPRYKLARVGKPVNLICSQTMNHDTMYWYQKKPNQAPKLLLFYYDKILNREADTFEKFQSSRPNNSFCSLYIGSAGLEYSAMYLCASSGGPAETLYFGSGTRLTVL.

This clone was seen a handful of times. Gene names follow the mouse nomenclature. Read sequence stops 1 residue before the CDR3 end, and the germline J gene provides the missing end. The V gene is TRBV12-2, the J gene TRBJ2-4; no reliable D call. Germline CDR1 reads SGHLS; CDR2 reads HYDKME. Trimming took 4 bases from V and 0 from J, leaving 10 bases between them. The CDR3 has 14 residues. The part of the CDR3 DNA that was read is TGTGCCAGCTCCCTGGACGCAAGTCAAAACACCTTGTAC. The encoded protein is CASSLDASQNTLY. The full-length CDR3 reads as CASSLDASQNTLYF.

Concerning this clone itself: Germline and genes here are mouse. The observed sequence ends 1 residue before the CDR3 terminus, with the missing tail filled in from the germline J gene. The gene calls are TRBV14 and TRBJ1-3; D is possibly TRBD1 (5 bases). CDR3 length: 14 amino acids. Trimming cost V 4 bases and J 0 bases, with 8 bases left between them. The germline V gene encodes CDR1 SGHDT and CDR2 FRDEAV. CDR3 amino acids: CASSQQVSGNTLYF. The covered CDR3 bases are TGTGCCAGCAGTCAACAGGTTTCTGGAAATACGCTCTAT.

Turning to this clone: The listed genes are named as in mouse. The read comes to an end 1 residue before the CDR3 does, leaving the germline J gene to fill in the end. The chain is built from TRBV13-2 and TRBJ2-1; 8 nucleotides match TRBD2. The length of the CDR3 is 13 residues. Germline CDR1 reads NNHNN; CDR2 reads SYGAGS (reference sequence). V lost 0 bases and J lost 7; bases outside the gene matches: 0. CDR3 bases read: TGTGCCAGCGGTGATGCTGGGGGGGCTGAGCAGTTC. This codes for CASGDAGGAEQF. The whole CDR3 sequence reads CASGDAGGAEQFF.

About this clone: Gene names are the mouse ones. With the read ending 1 residue before the CDR3 end, the germline J gene is used to fill in that end. The chain is built from TRBV19 and TRBJ2-1; 13 bases fit TRBD2. The CDR3 has 17 amino acids. Unmatched junction bases numbered 3, after V lost 2 bases and J lost 1 base. CDR1 is FNHDT, CDR2 SITEND, per germline (reference sequence). The part of the CDR3 DNA that was read is TGTGCCAGCAGTATGCGGGACTGGGGGGGGAACTATGCTGAGCAGTTC. It translates to CASSMRDWGGNYAEQF. The entire CDR3 is CASSMRDWGGNYAEQFF.

This clone is medium-sized within its sample. The genes and germline here are from mouse. The CDR3 end lies 1 residue beyond the end of the read and is filled in from the germline J gene. The genes are TRBV26 and TRBJ2-7, with D tentatively TRBD1 (6 bases). The ends were cut back, 8 bases at V and 0 bases at J, with 8 bases in the middle. This CDR3 is built from 12 residues. Germline lookup yields CDR1 KGHPV and CDR2 FQNQEV (reference sequence). The CDR3 here is CASADSSYEQYF. The covered CDR3 bases are TGTGCCAGCGCGGACAGCTCCTATGAACAGTAC.

A word on this clone: Each gene name is a mouse one. The read is 1 residue too short to cover the CDR3 end, so that end is filled in from the germline J gene. The gene calls are TRBV26 and TRBJ1-4, with D hard to call. Trimming stripped 2 bases from V and 5 bases from J, with 0 bases between. The CDR3 has 11 amino acids. CDR1 and CDR2 from the germline V gene are KGHPV and FQNQEV (reference sequence). The sequenced part of the CDR3 DNA is TGTGCCAGCAGTCTGAACGAAAGATTATTT. Translation gives CASSLNERLF. The complete CDR3 reads CASSLNERLFF.

This clone was seen more than once but under ten times. Gene names follow the mouse nomenclature. The sequenced fragment ends 1 residue before the CDR3 boundary, so the rest is inferred from the germline J gene. The chain recombines TRBV15 with TRBJ2-1; 8 positions match TRBD2. CDR1 and CDR2 (germline): SGHND, FRSKSL. The CDR3 loop spans 14 amino acids. V lost 3 bases to trimming and J lost 3 bases; unmatched junction nucleotides: 1. The CDR3 sequence: CASSLGGRYAEQFF. The CDR3 bases that were read are TGTGCCAGCAGTTTGGGGGGGCGCTATGCTGAGCAGTTC.

As to this clone: Genes and germline come from the mouse. The CDR3 goes on 1 residue after the read ends, and that part is filled in from the germline J gene. This chain connects TRBV3 to TRBJ2-7; D might be TRBD2 (6 bases). Trimming left V 7 bases short and J 2 bases short, with 9 bases between. Per the germline V gene, CDR1 is SNHLY and CDR2 is FYNGKV (reference sequence). The CDR3 is made up of 12 amino acids. The chain's CDR3 is CASMSGAYEQYF. The covered CDR3 bases are TGTGCCAGCATGTCTGGGGCCTATGAACAGTAC.

About this clone itself: Genes here carry mouse names. The DNA ends 1 residue before the CDR3 does, and the rest of the CDR3 is filled in from the germline J gene. This rearrangement joins TRBV5 to TRBJ1-1; TRBD1 matches at 7 bases. From germline, CDR1 is LGHNA and CDR2 YNLKQL (reference sequence). V gave up 4 bases and J gave up 0 bases; unmatched junction bases: 5. This CDR3 is 15 amino acids long. The CDR3 protein is CASSPRTGANTEVFF. The sequenced part of the CDR3 DNA is TGTGCCAGCAGCCCTCGGACAGGCGCAAACACAGAAGTCTTC.

This clone was counted between two and nine times. The gene names here belong to mouse. Sequencing ends 1 residue short of the CDR3 end; the germline J gene provides the rest. The J gene is TRBJ1-1, the V gene TRBV23; the table assigns TRBD1, which was not confirmed against the DNA. Per the germline V gene, CDR1 is KGHTA and CDR2 is FQNQQP. This CDR3 contains 14 residues. The part of the CDR3 DNA that was read is TGCTCCAGCAGTCCGGGACAGGGGATCACAGAAGTCTTC. Its translation: CSSSPGQGITEVF. The full CDR3 reads CSSSPGQGITEVFF.

Points on this clone: The gene names given are mouse names. The CDR3 extends 1 residue past the end of the read, so its final part is completed from the germline J gene. The chain carries TRBV16 and TRBJ2-3; 8 bases are a match to TRBD2. V trimming: 3 bases; J trimming: 4 bases; junction bases outside the gene matches: 3. Germline V gene data show CDR1 as SGHSA and CDR2 as FRNQAP. The CDR3 extends over 14 amino acids. The sequenced part of the CDR3 DNA is TGTGCAAGCAGCTTTGGGGGGGGGCCAGAAACGCTGTAT. It translates to CASSFGGGPETLY. The entire CDR3 reads CASSFGGGPETLYF.

This clone was picked up one time. Gene names and germline match the mouse. Read coverage stops 1 residue before the CDR3 terminus; the germline J gene supplies the remainder. J is TRBJ1-4 and V is TRBV26, with a weak D call TRBD1 (6 bases). The CDR3 is made up of 14 amino acids. Trimming stripped 6 bases from V and 4 bases from J, with 12 bases between. Germline assignment: CDR1 KGHPV and CDR2 FQNQEV (reference sequence). CDR3 DNA (partial): TGTGCCAGCAGGCCGGGACACCTCAACGAAAGATTATTT. Translating it yields CASRPGHLNERLF. The whole CDR3 is CASRPGHLNERLFF. Complete variable domain (other parts from reference TRBV26 and TRBJ1-4): NSKVIQTPRYLVKGQGQKAKMRCIPEKGHPVVFWYQQNKNNEFKFLINFQNQEVLQQIDMTEKRFSAECPSNSPCSLEIQSSEAGDSALYLCASRPGHLNERLFFGHGTKLSVL.

As to this clone: The gene symbols are mouse symbols. Read data end 1 residue before the CDR3 end; the end is taken from the germline J gene. V and J are TRBV1 and TRBJ1-2; 10 bases are a match to TRBD1. J lost 2 bases, V lost 3 bases, and 3 bases had no gene match. CDR1 is NSQYPW, CDR2 LRSPGD, per germline (reference sequence). The CDR3 length is 15 residues. CDR3 loop: CTCSARDRGNSDYTF. CDR3 bases read: TGCACCTGCAGTGCTCGGGACAGGGGCAACTCCGACTACACC.

This clone has just a few counts. Germline and genes: mouse. Read coverage stops 1 residue before the CDR3 terminus; the germline J gene supplies the remainder. J is TRBJ2-4 and V is TRBV26; tentatively, D is TRBD2 (6 bases). Deletions cut 0 bases from V and 4 bases from J, with 8 bases between. This CDR3 spans 14 amino acids. The germline CDR1 and CDR2 sequences are KGHPV and FQNQEV (reference sequence). Partial CDR3 DNA: TGTGCCAGCAGTCTGTCGCCTGGGGAAAACACCTTGTAC. Protein: CASSLSPGENTLY. The complete CDR3 reads CASSLSPGENTLYF.

As to this clone: Gene names and germline refer to mouse. The CDR3 goes on 1 residue after the read ends, and that part is filled in from the germline J gene. The V and J genes are TRBV20 and TRBJ1-6, with D hard to call. TRBJ1-6 has ORF status, its function being uncertain. With 0 bases removed from V and 3 bases from J, the gap between germline ends came to 3 bases. The CDR3 totals 13 residues. Germline V lookup: CDR1 GFQATS, CDR2 STVNSAI. Partial CDR3 DNA: TGTGGTGCTAGGGATCGCTATAATTCGCCCCTCTAC. This sequence encodes CGARDRYNSPLY. The whole CDR3 protein is CGARDRYNSPLYF.

Of note for this clone: The genes are named according to mouse. The read is 1 residue too short to cover the CDR3 end, so that end is filled in from the germline J gene. The gene calls are TRBV5 and TRBJ2-7; 8 bases are a match to TRBD2. V shed 1 base, J shed 0 bases, and the junction held 11 bases outside the gene matches. In germline, CDR1 is LGHNA, CDR2 YNLKQL (reference sequence). The CDR3 is 18 residues long. CDR3 protein: CASSQVLGGALGSYEQYF. The CDR3 bases that were read are TGTGCCAGCAGCCAAGTTTTGGGGGGGGCGCTGGGCTCCTATGAACAGTAC.

Points on this clone: Sequence at one end of the junction differs from germline and may be a read error. Gene labels here are mouse ones. The read ends 1 residue before the CDR3 terminus; that terminus is restored from the germline J gene. J is TRBJ1-2 and V is TRBV29, with D possibly being TRBD1 (6 bases). CDR3 length: 13 amino acids. Germline assignment: CDR1 MSHET and CDR2 SYDVDS. Incomplete CDR3 DNA: TGTCCTAGCAGTTCGGGACACGGCTCCGACTACACC. This encodes CPSSSGHGSDYT. The CDR3 in full is CPSSSGHGSDYTF.

A word on this clone: Gene names denote mouse genes. The sequence runs out 1 residue before the end of the CDR3; the remainder is reconstructed from the germline J gene. The genes are TRBV17 and TRBJ2-7, with 8 bases identical to TRBD2. The trim removed 6 bases at V and 0 bases at J, leaving 4 bases unmatched. This CDR3 contains 14 residues. In germline, CDR1 is MNHDT, CDR2 YYDKIL. The part of the CDR3 DNA that was read is TGTGCTAGCAGCCCCCTGGGGGGCTCCTATGAACAGTAC. Protein: CASSPLGGSYEQY. The entire CDR3 protein reads CASSPLGGSYEQYF. The full variable domain, completed using reference TRBV17 and TRBJ2-7, is DTTVKQNPRYKLARVGKPVNLICSQTMNHDTMYWYQKKPNQAPKLLLFYYDKILNREADTFEKFQSSRPNNSFCSLYIGSAGLEYSAMYLCASSPLGGSYEQYFGPGTRLTVL.

Concerning this clone: Mouse gene names and germline throughout. The part of the CDR3 DNA that was read is TGCTCCAGCAGTCAATCTGGAGGGGGCGGTCAAAACACCTTGTAC. As protein: CSSSQSGGGGQNTLY. The CDR3 in full is CSSSQSGGGGQNTLYF. V is TRBV23 and J is TRBJ2-4; TRBD1, the table's D call, lacks a check against the DNA. The CDR3 goes on 1 residue after the read ends, and that part is filled in from the germline J gene. CDR1 and CDR2 from the germline V gene are KGHTA and FQNQQP. The CDR3 extends over 16 amino acids.

By sample fraction, this clone is medium-sized. Gene names denote mouse genes. The read stops 1 residue short of the end of the CDR3; the missing end is completed from the germline J gene. The J gene is TRBJ2-7, the V gene TRBV3; 12 nucleotides align to TRBD1. Germline CDR1 is SNHLY and CDR2 is FYNGKV (reference sequence). V gave up 4 bases and J gave up 5 bases; unmatched junction bases: 3. This CDR3 spans 14 amino acids. CDR3 loop: CASSWGTGGDEQYF. The covered CDR3 bases are TGTGCCAGCAGCTGGGGGACAGGGGGCGATGAACAGTAC.

For this clone: All gene names here are mouse names. The read finishes 1 residue shy of the CDR3 end, and the germline J gene is used to complete it. V usage is TRBV23 and J usage is TRBJ1-2; no check of the table's D call, TRBD1, against the DNA was made. This CDR3 is built from 14 residues. Germline CDR1 is KGHTA and CDR2 is FQNQQP. This CDR3 reads CSSSRQGADSDYTF. The DNA read from the CDR3 is TGCTCCAGCAGCCGACAGGGGGCCGACTCCGACTACACC. Using reference TRBV23 and TRBJ1-2 for the parts outside the CDR3, the full variable domain is DAAVTQKPRYLIKMKGQEAEMKCIPEKGHTAVFWYQQKQSKELKFLIYFQNQQPLDQIDMVKERFSAVCPSSSLCSLGIRTCEAEDSALYLCSSSRQGADSDYTFGSGTRLLVI.

A remark on this clone: Genes and germline are mouse. The read gets to within 1 residue of the CDR3 end, and the germline J gene fills in the rest. The chain links TRBV26 to TRBJ1-5; D possibly corresponds to TRBD1 (6 bases). Per the germline V gene, CDR1 is KGHPV and CDR2 is FQNQEV (reference sequence). Trimming removed 6 bases at V and 0 bases at J, with 6 bases between. The CDR3 sequence is 13 residues long. The sequenced CDR3 bases are TGTGCCAGCAGACAGGGTAACAACCAGGCTCCGCTT. Its translation is CASRQGNNQAPL. The full-length CDR3 reads as CASRQGNNQAPLF.

In its sample, this clone is large. Mouse gene names apply. The read ends 1 residue shy of where the CDR3 ends; the end is completed using the germline J gene. This chain joins TRBV12-1 and TRBJ2-4; 10 bases are a match to TRBD2. V gave up 0 bases and J gave up 2 bases; unmatched junction bases: 1. The CDR3 is 15 residues long. CDR1 is SGHSN, CDR2 HYEKVE, per germline. The CDR3 reads CASSLGLGVQNTLYF. The CDR3 bases that were read are TGTGCCAGCTCTCTCGGACTGGGGGTTCAAAACACCTTGTAC.